Presented here are 9 T cell receptor beta chains from one specimen sequenced in a study of blood T cell repertoires in COVID-19 (dated by TCRdb to about 2020). Receptor libraries were prepared by the immunoSEQ multiplex PCR assay. In TCRdb, the immuneACCESS table is reduced to in-frame sequences with V and J assigned. These tables do not hold every clone; where another copy was compared, an unresolved V gene accounts for under half, and the others remain unexplained. The sample includes 65,000 to 80,000 clones, with about 90% observed a single time. Clones ranked in the top ten supply about 15% of the sample. The sequenced sample consisted of peripheral blood. The receptors here all came from a man older than 75 in a cohort sampled during active COVID-19.

The chain joins TRBV29-1 to TRBJ1-2; 7 positions agree with TRBD1. V trimming: 5 bases; J trimming: 7 bases; junction bases outside the gene matches: 7. Germline CDR1 and CDR2: SQVTM and ANQGSEA. This CDR3 region has 12 residues. Written as DNA, the CDR3 is TGCAGCGTTTATGACAGGGCGGCTGGCTACACCTTC. Residues: CSVYDRAAGYTF.

The chain employs TRBV3-1 (or the pseudogene TRBV3-2) and TRBJ2-6; 9 bases fit TRBD1. The CDR3 runs to 16 residues. Trimming removed 4 bases from V and 1 base from J; junction bases left unmatched: 2. CDR1 is LGHDT and CDR2 is YNNKEL in the germline V gene (reference sequence). The CDR3 spells CASSLGTGSGANVLTF. The CDR3 nucleotides read TGTGCCAGCAGCCTCGGGACAGGGTCTGGGGCCAACGTCCTGACTTTC.

This chain links TRBV14 with TRBJ2-2, with D possibly TRBD1 on 5 matching bases. The CDR3 consists of 14 residues. Trimming removed 7 bases at V and 6 bases at J, with 15 bases between. Per germline, CDR1 SGHDN and CDR2 FVKESK. The CDR3 is CASTRDSFAGELFF. The CDR3 coding sequence is TGTGCCAGCACCAGAGACAGTTTTGCCGGGGAGCTGTTTTTT.

This chain connects TRBV7-2 to TRBJ1-2, with a weak D call TRBD1 (6 bases). Germline CDR1 SGHTA, CDR2 FQGNSA. The ends were cut back, 1 base at V and 3 bases at J, with 12 bases in the middle. The CDR3 length is 15 residues. The CDR3 region has the DNA TGTGCCAGCAGCTTAGGGGGAGGGGGAGACTATGGCTACACCTTC. Its protein product is CASSLGGGGDYGYTF.

The chain employs TRBV28 and TRBJ1-5, with D unresolved. The germline V gene has CDR1 MDHEN and CDR2 SYDVKM. Trimming took 4 bases from V and 7 from J, leaving 8 bases between them. This CDR3 has 12 amino acids. This CDR3 reads CASSSIKQPQHF. The DNA for the CDR3 is TGTGCCAGCAGTTCCATCAAACAGCCCCAGCATTTT.

This chain connects TRBV19 to TRBJ2-7; TRBD1 aligns across 7 bases. This CDR3 has 15 amino acids. Trimming at V came to 3 bases and at J to 3 bases, leaving 8 bases not matched to a gene. Germline loops: CDR1 LNHDA, CDR2 SQIVND (reference sequence). CDR3 protein: CASSMGTVPYYEQYV. The CDR3 bases are TGTGCCAGTAGTATGGGGACAGTACCTTACTACGAGCAGTACGTC.

The chain recombines TRBV19 with TRBJ1-4, with 8 bases aligning to TRBD1. Germline CDR1 is LNHDA and CDR2 is SQIVND (reference sequence). The length of the CDR3 is 15 residues. The V gene end was trimmed by 5 bases and the J gene end by 6 bases; junction bases not matched to a gene: 8. The CDR3: CASSSLTGDDEKLFF. The CDR3, as DNA: TGTGCCAGTAGTTCCCTGACAGGGGATGATGAAAAACTGTTTTTT.

The chain is built from TRBV9 and TRBJ2-5; D is possibly TRBD2 (5 bases). The ends were cut back, 0 bases at V and 7 bases at J, with 10 bases in the middle. The CDR3 runs 13 residues. Germline CDR1 and CDR2: SGDLS and YYNGEE. This CDR3 is CASSVEPEGTQYF. In DNA form, the CDR3 reads TGTGCCAGCAGCGTAGAGCCAGAGGGGACCCAGTACTTC.

CDR3 residues: CASSGRTGDTFYQPQHF. CDR3 DNA sequence: TGTGCCAGCAGTGGCCGGACAGGGGACACGTTTTACCAGCCCCAGCATTTT. This chain uses TRBV28 with TRBJ1-5; 9 bases align to TRBD1. Germline V gene sequence: CDR1 MDHEN, CDR2 SYDVKM. The CDR3 has 17 residues. Unmatched junction bases numbered 15, after V lost 5 bases and J lost 7 bases.